These T cell receptor beta chains were read from a single sample in a study of technical replicates of blood from four donors. Profiling relied on immunoSEQ multiplex PCR, and the TCRdb table lists in-frame clones only, not all of them. This table holds tens of thousands of clones, 90% to 95% found once. The sample was T cells isolated from PBMCs. The receptor source for this set is a human donor in good health. Some clones in this sample may be carry-over from other donors' samples. Both conserved end residues are part of each CDR3. The D gene is left open where the match is weak. Expanded clones get a size class; other rows say once, few or many, or leave the size out.

D | size | J | V | CDR3 | DNA
TRBD1 | - | TRBJ1-3 | TRBV27 | CASSLRGTGRLSSGNTIYF | TGTGCCAGCAGTTTAAGGGGGACAGGCCGGCTCAGCTCTGGAAACACCATATATTTT
- | once | TRBJ2-5 | TRBV6-5 | CASSYSIQKETQYF | TGTGCCAGCAGTTACTCGATACAGAAAGAGACCCAGTACTTC
- | few | TRBJ1-5 | TRBV28 | CASSSWDMGLNGNQPQHF | TGTGCCAGCAGCAGCTGGGACATGGGCTTGAATGGCAATCAGCCCCAGCATTTT
- | - | TRBJ1-2 | TRBV30 | CAWSVNPRAYGYTF | TGTGCCTGGAGTGTTAATCCCAGGGCGTACGGCTACACCTTC
TRBD2 | - | TRBJ2-5 | TRBV4-1 | CASSQAFAGEETQYF | TGCGCCAGCAGCCAAGCGTTTGCGGGGGAAGAGACCCAGTACTTC
TRBD1 | - | TRBJ1-2 | TRBV7-3 | CASSLGQGAHYGYTF | TGTGCCAGCAGCTTAGGACAGGGGGCACACTATGGCTACACCTTC
TRBD2 | few | TRBJ2-3 | TRBV5-1 | CASSLTSGADTQYF | TGCGCCAGCAGCTTGACTAGCGGGGCAGATACGCAGTATTTT
- | few | TRBJ1-1 | TRBV10-3 | CAISGQAEAFF | TGTGCCATCAGTGGACAGGCTGAAGCTTTCTTT
- | - | TRBJ2-2 | TRBV27 | CASSLQVTGELFF | TGTGCCAGCAGTTTACAGGTTACCGGGGAGCTGTTTTTT
TRBD1 | few | TRBJ1-1 | TRBV25-1 | CASCPRTGTPEAFF | TGTGCCAGCTGTCCTAGGACAGGAACACCTGAAGCTTTCTTT
- | - | TRBJ2-4 | TRBV5-4 | CASSFGGAAKNIQYF | TGTGCCAGCAGCTTTGGAGGGGCGGCCAAAAACATTCAGTACTTC
TRBD1 | - | TRBJ1-3 | TRBV28 | CASRGQGAGNTIYF | TGTGCCAGCAGGGGACAGGGGGCTGGAAACACCATATATTTT
TRBD2 | - | TRBJ2-2 | TRBV2 | CASSDPGTSGGANTGELFF | TGTGCCAGCAGTGACCCCGGGACTAGCGGGGGAGCGAACACCGGGGAGCTGTTTTTT
- | - | TRBJ2-3 | TRBV5-1 | CASSFAGLRTDTQYF | TGCGCCAGCAGCTTTGCGGGCCTCCGCACAGATACGCAGTATTTT
- | - | TRBJ1-2 | TRBV5-1 | CASSLERANYGYTF | TGCGCCAGCAGCTTGGAGAGAGCTAACTATGGCTACACCTTC
TRBD1 | - | TRBJ2-4 | TRBV7-6 | CASSLGTALPKNIQYF | TGTGCCAGCAGCTTGGGGACAGCGCTTCCCAAAAACATTCAGTACTTC
- | - | TRBJ2-4 | TRBV29-1 | CSVIGLRGLAKNIQYF | TGCAGCGTCATAGGTCTCAGGGGCCTAGCCAAAAACATTCAGTACTTC
TRBD1 | - | TRBJ1-2 | TRBV30 | CAWSVPQGVYTF | TGTGCCTGGAGTGTACCACAGGGGGTCTACACCTTC
- | once | TRBJ2-3 | TRBV27 | CASSLNGGPTDTQYF | TGTGCCAGCAGTTTAAACGGGGGGCCGACAGATACGCAGTATTTT
TRBD2 | - | TRBJ2-1 | TRBV6-4 | CASSEHPGLAGFF | TGTGCCAGCAGTGAACACCCGGGACTAGCTGGGTTCTTC
- | - | TRBJ1-1 | TRBV7-6 | CASSHHELNTEAFF | TGTGCCAGCAGCCATCATGAGCTGAACACTGAAGCTTTCTTT
- | few | TRBJ2-7 | TRBV28 | CAWGRTYEQYF | TGTGCCTGGGGGAGGACCTACGAGCAGTACTTC
- | - | TRBJ1-6 | TRBV7-6 | CASSLDRENSPLHF | TGTGCCAGCAGCTTAGACAGGGAGAATTCACCCCTCCACTTT
TRBD1 | - | TRBJ1-2 | TRBV13 | CASSPGGYGYTF | TGTGCCAGCAGCCCAGGGGGGTATGGCTACACCTTC
TRBD1 | once | TRBJ1-2 | TRBV19 | CASSMAGQGRSYGYTF | TGTGCCAGTAGTATGGCGGGACAGGGACGGAGCTATGGCTACACCTTC
- | - | TRBJ1-5 | TRBV11-2 | CASSLGQGNQPQHF | TGTGCCAGCAGCTTAGGGCAAGGCAATCAGCCCCAGCATTTT
TRBD1 | - | TRBJ2-7 | TRBV19 | CASSRGTGVFYEQYF | TGTGCCAGTAGCAGAGGGACAGGGGTCTTTTACGAGCAGTACTTC
TRBD2 | - | TRBJ2-7 | TRBV4-1 | CASSQGRGLAPYEQYF | TGCGCCAGCAGCCAAGGACGGGGACTAGCACCCTACGAGCAGTACTTC
TRBD1 | once | TRBJ1-2 | TRBV28 | CASSSLTGGVNMYGYTF | TGTGCCAGCAGCTCCTTGACAGGGGGCGTTAATATGTATGGCTACACCTTC
- | - | TRBJ2-5 | TRBV5-1 | CASSEGLTGSETQYF | TGCGCCAGCAGTGAGGGACTCACGGGTTCAGAGACCCAGTACTTC
TRBD1 | - | TRBJ1-1 | TRBV6-1 | CASSLDRDTEAFF | TGTGCCAGCAGTTTAGACAGGGACACTGAAGCTTTCTTT
- | - | TRBJ1-2 | TRBV2 | CASSERPEYYGYTF | TGTGCCAGCAGTGAACGTCCAGAATACTATGGCTACACCTTC
- | - | TRBJ2-7 | TRBV6-1 | CASSGGGASYEQYF | TGTGCCAGCAGCGGAGGGGGCGCCTCCTACGAGCAGTACTTC
TRBD1 | - | TRBJ1-1 | TRBV29-1 | CSVGDSTTEAFF | TGCAGCGTTGGGGACAGTACGACTGAAGCTTTCTTT
- | - | TRBJ2-5 | TRBV5-4 | CASSRPEETQYF | TGTGCCAGCAGTCGCCCAGAAGAGACCCAGTACTTC
- | - | TRBJ2-1 | TRBV10-3 | CAISAWGGGGNEQFF | TGTGCCATCAGTGCATGGGGGGGAGGGGGCAATGAGCAGTTCTTC